The rows below give T cell receptor beta chains drawn from one sample of a study of memory CD4+ T cells and cytomegalovirus serostatus. The method was immunoSEQ multiplex PCR; TCRdb's version includes in-frame clones alone and lacks a portion of them. Of 85,000 to 100,000 clones in the sample, under 90% were seen once. The sequencing input was memory CD4+ T cells from blood. These receptors were collected from an adult in good health and CMV-seropositive. Each CDR3 is given with its conserved first and last residue. Fields, in order: J gene, V gene, CDR3 length, clone size, CDR3 protein. Not every row has a clone size; where given, it reads once, few, many or a size class.

TRBJ2-1 TRBV2 12 NA CASRPFEDEQFF
TRBJ1-4 TRBV2 14 NA CASRIQRNNEKLFF
TRBJ2-2 TRBV18 18 NA CASSPPGLAETNTGELFF
TRBJ1-1 TRBV4-1 17 NA CASSQELRRGGGTEAFF
TRBJ2-2 TRBV27 14 NA CASRFTPNTGELFF
TRBJ2-5 TRBV7-2 17 NA CASSLGTGGGQGETQYF
TRBJ2-3 TRBV9 15 once CASSVAGVGTDTQYF
TRBJ1-5 TRBV6-1 13 NA CAIGQGLNQPQHF
TRBJ1-2 TRBV6-5 12 NA CASRGQSRGYTF
TRBJ2-5 TRBV7-9 15 NA CASSLAQVSAGAQYF
TRBJ2-2 TRBV7-3 15 NA CASSLNRDNTGELFF
TRBJ1-5 TRBV4-2 15 NA CASSQDRGWDQPQHF
TRBJ2-1 TRBV11-2 14 NA CASSHRDGNNEQFF
TRBJ2-7 TRBV7-2 13 NA CASSLVGTGEQYF
TRBJ2-3 TRBV13 14 NA CASSLPVEGGIQYF
TRBJ1-1 TRBV27 14 NA CASSLKGGNTEAFF
TRBJ2-7 TRBV6-5 14 NA CASSLTGLAGEQYF
TRBJ2-3 TRBV6-1 15 NA CASRVPSGSTDTQYF
TRBJ2-5 TRBV5-1 16 NA CASSLTGLAIQETQYF
TRBJ1-1 TRBV2 14 few CASSEARQLAEAFF
TRBJ2-7 TRBV9 14 NA CASSVDVNSYEQYF
TRBJ1-1 TRBV19 12 once CASSRTPIEAFF
TRBJ1-5 TRBV10-3 15 NA CAISDQGQGGQPQHF
TRBJ2-5 TRBV19 13 NA CASSLSGQETQYF
TRBJ2-5 TRBV11-3 13 few CASSSGDEETQYF
TRBJ2-7 TRBV6-5 14 few CASSSGQGRYEQYF
TRBJ1-5 TRBV28 14 NA CASSFGWGNQPQHF
TRBJ1-3 TRBV28 15 NA CASSLGSISGNTIYF
TRBJ1-1 TRBV6-1 14 few CASSVGRVNTEAFF
TRBJ2-1 TRBV29-1 15 NA CSVNLLAGDYNEQFF
TRBJ2-2 TRBV7-2 15 once CASSLDATNTGELFF
TRBJ2-7 TRBV15 15 NA CATSRGAGEVYEQYF